Listed here is a single T cell receptor beta chain. The antigen remains undetermined. Sequencing was performed with immunoSEQ multiplex PCR; in TCRdb, only in-frame clones are kept and a portion is missing. The top ten hold about 2.6% of the sample, which has 40,000 to 55,000 clones, 70% to 90% seen once. The data originate from a study of T cell clones after liver transplantation. Study summary: Subjects received no induction therapy and standard immunosuppression until randomization at 12-24 months post-transplant. Patients counted as tolerant after at least one year off all immunosuppression, enzymes not exceeding twice normal. Study outcomes and limitations: The donor-reactive repertoire was only partly measurable in a couple of subjects, lacking donor cells.

The V and J ends lost 0 bases and 2 bases respectively, with 14 bases between them. Germline CDR1 SGHRS, CDR2 YFSETQ. CDR3 size: 17 residues. The receptor was isolated from a human patient who received a liver transplant. The T cells may partly be graft donor cells. The chain is built from TRBV5-1 and TRBJ2-2; TRBD2 is a possible D gene (6 bases). The input for sequencing was CD4+ T cells from blood, taken 24 months after liver transplant. CDR3 DNA sequence: TGCGCCAGCAGCTTGGTGGGGACTGCTACTAACACCGGGGAGCTGTTTTTT. Protein sequence: CASSLVGTATNTGELFF. The full variable domain, completed using reference TRBV5-1 and TRBJ2-2, is KAGVTQTPRYLIKTRGQQVTLSCSPISGHRSVSWYQQTPGQGLQFLFEYFSETQRNKGNFPGRFSGRQFSNSRSEMNVSTLELGDSALYLCASSLVGTATNTGELFFGEGSRLTVL.